The clone carrying this T cell receptor beta chain has more than one count but fewer than ten. Its antigen is unidentified. These data belong to a study of CD8 T cells in ankylosing spondylitis. Study findings and constraints: Within matched ankylosing spondylitis synovial fluid, disease-linked clones were reportedly significantly enriched. Disease-linked clones proved CD8+ and comparatively uncommon in peripheral blood. Apparently characteristic of ankylosing spondylitis blood was a TCR beta motif (about eight highly homologous variants).

This CDR3 is built from 14 residues. V gave up 10 bases and J gave up 2 bases, with 15 bases separating them. Germline values: CDR1 MNHEY, CDR2 SMNVEV (reference sequence). Preparation of TCR beta libraries was done by quantitative 5'-RACE with molecular barcodes. TCRdb fed the 5' RACE reads into MiXCR, producing one record per CDR3 protein. The repertoire holds about 540,000 distinct CDR3 sequences, about 12% seen once, with almost 7% in the top ten. Sequencing was carried out using blood, either unsorted or a sorted T cell fraction (not recorded which). This chain links TRBV27 with TRBJ1-5; TRBD1 might be the D (6 bases). This clonotype originated in a male donor with ankylosing spondylitis. CDR3 coding DNA: TGTGCCAATTCAGGACAGACCCGCAATCAGCCCCAGCATTTT. Protein sequence: CANSGQTRNQPQHF.